This TCR beta chain was captured by sequencing in a study of blood T cell repertoires in COVID-19. Across the whole study: Samples taken during acute and convalescent COVID-19 were collected in the United States, Italy and Spain.

The repertoire was sequenced with immunoSEQ multiplex PCR; TCRdb's copy has only in-frame clones and lacks some. The sample has fewer than 200,000 clones; approximately 82% are singletons. Germline V gene lookup returns CDR1 SGHDN and CDR2 FVKESK. The V end lost 4 bases, the J end lost 2 bases, and 15 bases lay between the germline ends. The CDR3 loop spans 16 amino acids. The sequenced material came from peripheral blood. This chain connects TRBV14 to TRBJ2-1; D may be TRBD2 (5 bases). This TCR derives from a woman of 80 years or more with acute or convalescent COVID-19. The CDR3: CASSRRWSGAYNEQFF. In DNA form, the CDR3 reads TGTGCCAGCAGCCGGAGGTGGTCAGGTGCCTACAATGAGCAGTTCTTC.